The 18 T cell receptor beta chains below were found in one sample sequenced in a study of T cell responses to AZD1222 COVID-19 vaccine. Data came from immunoSEQ multiplex PCR; TCRdb stores just in-frame clones and leaves some out. The repertoire holds over 90,000 clones, roughly 83% seen once, with over 15% in the top ten. The material was peripheral blood, obtained on day 0 of AZD1222 vaccination. These receptors came from an adult in good health.

This clone was detected a few times. J is TRBJ1-1 and V is TRBV2, with D unclear. Per the germline V gene, CDR1 is SNHLY and CDR2 is FYNNEI. The CDR3 is 11 amino acids. V shed 11 bases and J shed 5 bases, with 12 bases lying between them. CDR3 sequence reads: CAGLITTEAFF. The CDR3, as DNA: TGTGCCGGATTAATCACTACTGAAGCTTTCTTT.

The V gene is TRBV3-1 (or the pseudogene TRBV3-2), the J gene TRBJ1-2; D may be TRBD1 (6 bases). CDR1 and CDR2 (germline): LGHDT, YNNKEL (reference sequence). The CDR3 extends over 14 amino acids. The V gene lost 0 bases and the J gene lost 4 bases, with 9 bases spanning the gap. CDR3 nucleotides: TGTGCCAGCAGCCAAGATCAGGGGCCCTATGGCTACACCTTC. This gives the protein CASSQDQGPYGYTF.

The rearrangement links TRBV3-1 (or the pseudogene TRBV3-2) to TRBJ1-1, with 12 positions matching TRBD1. Germline V CDR1 and CDR2: LGHDT, YNNKEL (reference sequence). The CDR3 is 15 amino acids. V lost 4 bases to trimming and J lost 4 bases; unmatched junction nucleotides: 4. CDR3 loop: CASSPGTGGFTEAFF. The CDR3 DNA sequence: TGTGCCAGCAGCCCAGGGACAGGGGGCTTCACTGAAGCTTTCTTT.

CDR3 in amino acids: CASSDDGSYGYTF. For the CDR3, the DNA is TGTGCCAGCAGCGATGACGGAAGCTATGGCTACACCTTC. The rearrangement links TRBV5-4 to TRBJ1-2, with D uncertain. Trimming stripped 4 bases from V and 4 bases from J, with 11 bases between. Germline assignment: CDR1 SGHNT and CDR2 YYREEE (reference sequence). This CDR3 spans 13 amino acids. Full variable domain (outside the CDR3, taken from reference TRBV5-4 and TRBJ1-2): ETGVTQSPTHLIKTRGQQVTLRCSSQSGHNTVSWYQQALGQGPQFIFQYYREEENGRGNFPPRFSGLQFPNYSSELNVNALELDDSALYLCASSDDGSYGYTFGSGTRLTVV.

This clone was recorded only once. This chain joins TRBV5-1 and TRBJ1-4, with 7 bases aligning to TRBD1. Trimming at V came to 0 bases and at J to 0 bases, leaving 17 bases not matched to a gene. Germline CDR1 SGHRS, CDR2 YFSETQ. The CDR3 is made up of 21 amino acids. This chain's CDR3 is CASSLGTYFTGQSATNEKLFF. CDR3 in DNA: TGCGCCAGCAGCTTGGGGACTTATTTCACGGGACAGTCCGCAACTAATGAAAAACTGTTTTTT.

The V gene is TRBV5-1, the J gene TRBJ2-1, with a possible D match to TRBD2 (5 bases). The CDR3 length is 15 residues. Per germline, CDR1 SGHRS and CDR2 YFSETQ. Trimming shortened V by 4 bases and J by 1 base, and 12 bases separated the two germline ends. CDR3 amino acids: CASSPRAGSYNEQFF. The CDR3 nucleotides are TGCGCCAGCAGCCCGCGGGCCGGATCCTACAATGAGCAGTTCTTC.

This clone came up once. The chain carries TRBV5-4 and TRBJ2-7; D unresolved. The length of the CDR3 is 16 residues. CDR1 SGHNT and CDR2 YYREEE come from the germline V gene (reference sequence). Trimming took 4 bases from V and 0 from J, leaving 17 bases between them. This CDR3 reads CASSPDLSSYSYEQYF. The CDR3 nucleotides are TGTGCCAGCAGCCCAGATCTTAGCTCCTACTCCTACGAGCAGTACTTC.

The chain has TRBV14 and TRBJ2-1, with unresolved D. Looked up from germline, CDR1 is SGHDN and CDR2 is FVKESK. The CDR3 is made up of 16 amino acids. Trimming removed 1 base at V and 0 bases at J, with 10 bases between. The CDR3 spells CASSQVRLSSYNEQFF. As DNA, the CDR3 is TGTGCCAGCAGCCAAGTTCGGTTAAGCTCCTACAATGAGCAGTTCTTC.

This chain joins TRBV11-3 and TRBJ1-1, with 9 bases identical to TRBD1. The CDR3 totals 17 residues. Germline trimming cut 6 bases from V and 10 bases from J; bases unmatched to any gene: 21. Germline loops: CDR1 SGHNT, CDR2 YENEEA. The DNA for the CDR3 is TGTGCCAGCAGGTATCGGCCTGCGGGACAGGGAAATTTCGCAGCTTTCTTT. It encodes CASRYRPAGQGNFAAFF. Based on the CDR3 plus reference TRBV11-3 and TRBJ1-1, the full variable domain is EAGVVQSPRYKIIEKKQPVAFWCNPISGHNTLYWYLQNLGQGPELLIRYENEEAVDDSQLPKDRFSAERLKGVDSTLKIQPAELGDSAVYLCASRYRPAGQGNFAAFFGQGTRLTVV.

The chain joins TRBV12-3 or TRBV12-4 to TRBJ1-5; D is unclear. The CDR3 runs to 13 residues. Trimming stripped 1 base from V and 5 bases from J, with 6 bases between. The CDR3 DNA sequence: TGTGCCAGCAGTTTAGTTTTCGATCAGCCCCAGCATTTT. This encodes CASSLVFDQPQHF.

This clone appeared a few times. V and J are TRBV2 and TRBJ2-3; 7 bases are shared with TRBD2. Per germline, CDR1 SNHLY and CDR2 FYNNEI. V shed 4 bases, J shed 7 bases, and the junction held 8 bases outside the gene matches. This CDR3 spans 14 amino acids. The CDR3 spells CASSGVGGGNTQYF. The DNA for the CDR3 is TGTGCCAGCAGTGGTGTGGGGGGAGGGAATACGCAGTATTTT. Together with reference TRBV2 and TRBJ2-3, the CDR3 gives the full variable domain: EPEVTQTPSHQVTQMGQEVILRCVPISNHLYFYWYRQILGQKVEFLVSFYNNEISEKSEIFDDQFSVERPDGSNFTLKIRSTKLEDSAMYFCASSGVGGGNTQYFGPGTRLTVL.

The genes are TRBV20-1 and TRBJ1-2; a weak D match, TRBD1 (5 bases). Germline V gives CDR1 DFQATT, CDR2 SNEGSKA (reference sequence). Trimming took off 2 bases at V and 8 bases at J, with 9 bases between the two ends. This CDR3 contains 11 residues. The CDR3 here is CSARQGGGYTF. CDR3 DNA sequence: TGCAGTGCTAGACAGGGTGGCGGCTACACCTTC.

This clone is a singleton in its sample. The chain uses TRBV15 and TRBJ1-2; the D is unclear. This CDR3 is 15 amino acids long. Trimming stripped 0 bases from V and 1 base from J, with 9 bases between. CDR1 LNHNV and CDR2 YYDKDF come from the germline V gene (reference sequence). The DNA of the CDR3 is TGTGCCACCAGCAGAGATAAAGGAAGTAACTATGGCTACACCTTC. Amino acids: CATSRDKGSNYGYTF.

The CDR3 DNA reads as TGTGCCAGCAGCCTTATGGGGTTCGGCACAGATACGCAGTATTTT. Its protein is CASSLMGFGTDTQYF. The rearrangement uses TRBV14 and TRBJ2-3; no definite D call. Per germline, CDR1 SGHDN and CDR2 FVKESK. V lost 4 bases and J lost 1, with 12 bases in between. The CDR3 has 15 amino acids.

The chain employs TRBV5-1 and TRBJ1-2; D might be TRBD1 (6 bases). V shed 0 bases and J shed 6 bases, with 9 bases lying between them. The CDR3 is 13 amino acids. Germline V lookup: CDR1 SGHRS, CDR2 YFSETQ. The CDR3 loop is CASSLGGGHGYTF. CDR3 coding DNA: TGCGCCAGCAGCTTGGGAGGGGGACATGGCTACACCTTC.

CDR3 residues: CASSVEGEAQGEIQYF. The CDR3 region has the DNA TGTGCCAGCAGCGTAGAGGGTGAGGCACAGGGGGAGATTCAGTACTTC. This chain uses TRBV9 with TRBJ2-4; 8 bases map to TRBD1. The CDR3 length is 16 residues. The trim removed 0 bases at V and 10 bases at J, leaving 12 bases unmatched. Germline V gene sequence: CDR1 SGDLS, CDR2 YYNGEE.

The V gene is TRBV7-9, the J gene TRBJ1-4, with a possible D match to TRBD1 (5 bases). The CDR3 consists of 17 residues. Germline V gives CDR1 SEHNR, CDR2 FQNEAQ (reference sequence). Trimming cost V 4 bases and J 8 bases, with 23 bases left between them. The CDR3 region has the DNA TGTGCCAGCAGCTCAACGGCAGGATGGGGGGAAGGCGAAAAACTGTTTTTT. Its translation is CASSSTAGWGEGEKLFF.

CDR3 loop: CASAGTGDNQPQHF. CDR3 nucleotide sequence: TGTGCCAGCGCCGGGACAGGGGATAATCAGCCCCAGCATTTT. The chain recombines TRBV10-3 with TRBJ1-5, with 10 bases matching TRBD1. The germline CDR1 and CDR2 sequences are ENHRY and SYGVKD. The CDR3 spans 14 residues. The V gene end was trimmed by 10 bases and the J gene end by 4 bases; junction bases not matched to a gene: 7.